The clone carrying this T cell receptor (beta chain) appeared many times. Antigen unknown. TCRdb reprocessed the 5' RACE reads with MiXCR, giving one entry per CDR3 protein. The sample shows fewer than 250,000 distinct CDR3 sequences, 10% of them seen only once. This sample stems from a study of CD8 T cells in ankylosing spondylitis. Study results and caveats: Prior work had noted some motif variants in reactive arthritis blood and synovial fluid. Characteristic of ankylosing spondylitis blood, it appeared, was a TCR beta motif comprising about eight highly homologous variants. Reportedly, significant enrichment of disease-linked clones occurred in matched ankylosing spondylitis synovial fluid.

The CDR3 extends over 13 amino acids. Germline CDR1 reads ENHRY; CDR2 reads SYGVKD. V was clipped by 9 bases and J by 8 bases, with 19 bases between them. The sequenced material came from blood, either unsorted or a sorted T cell fraction (not recorded which). The chain carries TRBV10-3 and TRBJ1-1, with D possibly TRBD1 on 6 matching bases. The receptor's source is a male donor with ankylosing spondylitis or in good health (not recorded which). CDR3 residues: CAISEQGAGEAFF. The CDR3 DNA reads TGTGCCATTTCCGAACAGGGCGCCGGGGAAGCTTTCTTT.